This T cell receptor beta chain was observed in a study of shared clonotypes between healthy human individuals. General study findings and limits: In several donors, around 5.5% of naive CD4 clonotypes appeared in common.

For this clone: Its target is unknown.

Assay: immunoSEQ multiplex PCR; the TCRdb copy retains only in-frame clones and omits some. The table records 2 million to 2.5 million clones, 95% of them present only once. The CDR3 is 13 residues long. With V trimmed by 6 bases and J by 5 bases, 7 bases remained unmatched. Germline V gives CDR1 SGHAT, CDR2 FQNNGV. The sequenced sample was naive CD4+ T cells sorted from blood. The subset: CD45RA+ positively selected. V and J are TRBV11-2 and TRBJ2-7; 7 bases match TRBD1. This receptor was obtained from a man younger than 35 in good health. This CDR3 reads CASSPIQGNEQYF. CDR3 DNA sequence: TGTGCCAGCAGTCCTATACAGGGGAACGAGCAGTACTTC.